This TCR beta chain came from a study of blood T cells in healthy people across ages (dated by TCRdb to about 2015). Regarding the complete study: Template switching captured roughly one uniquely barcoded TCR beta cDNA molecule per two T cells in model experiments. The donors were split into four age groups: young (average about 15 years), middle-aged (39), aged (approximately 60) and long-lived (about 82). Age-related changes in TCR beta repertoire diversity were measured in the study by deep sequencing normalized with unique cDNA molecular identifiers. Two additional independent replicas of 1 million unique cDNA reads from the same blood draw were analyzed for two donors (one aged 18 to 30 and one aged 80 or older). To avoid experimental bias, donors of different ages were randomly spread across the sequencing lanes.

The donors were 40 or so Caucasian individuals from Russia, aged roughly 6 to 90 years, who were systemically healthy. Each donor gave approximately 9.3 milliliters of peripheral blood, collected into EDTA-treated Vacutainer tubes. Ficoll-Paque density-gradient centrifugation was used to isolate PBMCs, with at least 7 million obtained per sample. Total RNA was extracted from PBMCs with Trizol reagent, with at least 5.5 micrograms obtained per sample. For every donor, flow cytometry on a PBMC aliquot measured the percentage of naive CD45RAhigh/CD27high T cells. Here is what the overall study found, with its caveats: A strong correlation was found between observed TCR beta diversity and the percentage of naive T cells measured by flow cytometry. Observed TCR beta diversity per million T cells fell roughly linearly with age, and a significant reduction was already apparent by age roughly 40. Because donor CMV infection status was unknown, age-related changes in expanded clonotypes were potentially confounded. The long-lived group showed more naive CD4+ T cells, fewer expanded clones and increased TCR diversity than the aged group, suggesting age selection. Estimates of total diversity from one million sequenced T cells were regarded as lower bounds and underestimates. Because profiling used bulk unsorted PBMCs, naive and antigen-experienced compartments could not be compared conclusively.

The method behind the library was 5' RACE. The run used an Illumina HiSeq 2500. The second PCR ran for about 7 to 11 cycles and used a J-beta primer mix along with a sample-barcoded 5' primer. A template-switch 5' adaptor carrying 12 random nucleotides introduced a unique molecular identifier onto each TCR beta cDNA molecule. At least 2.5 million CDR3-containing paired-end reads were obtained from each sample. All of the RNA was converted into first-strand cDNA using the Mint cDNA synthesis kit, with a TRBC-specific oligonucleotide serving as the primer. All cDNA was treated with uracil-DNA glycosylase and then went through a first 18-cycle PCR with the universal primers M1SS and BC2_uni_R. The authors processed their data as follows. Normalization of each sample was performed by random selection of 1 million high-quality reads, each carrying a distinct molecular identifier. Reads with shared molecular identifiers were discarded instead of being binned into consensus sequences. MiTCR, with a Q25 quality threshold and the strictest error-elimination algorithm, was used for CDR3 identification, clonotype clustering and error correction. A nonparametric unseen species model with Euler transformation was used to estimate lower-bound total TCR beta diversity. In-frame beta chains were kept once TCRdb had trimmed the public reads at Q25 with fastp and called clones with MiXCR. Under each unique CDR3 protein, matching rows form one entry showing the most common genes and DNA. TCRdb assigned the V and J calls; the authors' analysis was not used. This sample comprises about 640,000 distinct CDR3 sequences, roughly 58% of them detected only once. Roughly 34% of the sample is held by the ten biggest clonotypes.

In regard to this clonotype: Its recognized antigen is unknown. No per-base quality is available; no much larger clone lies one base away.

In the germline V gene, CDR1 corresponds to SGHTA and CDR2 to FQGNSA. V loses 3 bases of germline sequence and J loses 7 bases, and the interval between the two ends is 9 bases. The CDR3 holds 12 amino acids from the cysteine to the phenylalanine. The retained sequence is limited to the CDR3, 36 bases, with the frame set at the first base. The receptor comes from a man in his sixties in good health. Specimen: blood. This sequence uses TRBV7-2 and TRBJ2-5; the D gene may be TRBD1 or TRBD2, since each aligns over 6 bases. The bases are TGTGCCAGCAGCTTCCCGGGGGCGACCCAGTACTTC. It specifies CASSFPGATQYF.